This section outlines one T cell receptor beta chain sequence together with its context. CDR3 length: 14 residues. Between the trimmed V and J ends, which lost 3 bases and 8 bases, there was a span of 14 bases. The germline V gene has CDR1 SEHNR and CDR2 FQNEAQ (reference sequence). The data originate from a study of blood T cell repertoires in COVID-19. At the level of the study: The origin of the acute and convalescent COVID-19 samples was the United States, Italy and Spain. Sources were T cells, B-cell-depleted T cells, or PBMCs; the material itself was cDNA or gDNA.

The table came from immunoSEQ multiplex PCR; TCRdb's copy has only in-frame clones and leaves some out. Among 150,000 to 160,000 clones listed, about 90% were seen once. This chain uses TRBV7-9 with TRBJ1-5; perhaps TRBD1 as D (5 bases). This TCR was sampled from a man aged 50-59 years with acute or convalescent COVID-19. Sequencing used peripheral blood. CDR3 in amino acids: CASSFGGGSEPQHF. The DNA of the CDR3 is TGTGCCAGCAGCTTCGGGGGTGGGAGTGAGCCCCAGCATTTT.